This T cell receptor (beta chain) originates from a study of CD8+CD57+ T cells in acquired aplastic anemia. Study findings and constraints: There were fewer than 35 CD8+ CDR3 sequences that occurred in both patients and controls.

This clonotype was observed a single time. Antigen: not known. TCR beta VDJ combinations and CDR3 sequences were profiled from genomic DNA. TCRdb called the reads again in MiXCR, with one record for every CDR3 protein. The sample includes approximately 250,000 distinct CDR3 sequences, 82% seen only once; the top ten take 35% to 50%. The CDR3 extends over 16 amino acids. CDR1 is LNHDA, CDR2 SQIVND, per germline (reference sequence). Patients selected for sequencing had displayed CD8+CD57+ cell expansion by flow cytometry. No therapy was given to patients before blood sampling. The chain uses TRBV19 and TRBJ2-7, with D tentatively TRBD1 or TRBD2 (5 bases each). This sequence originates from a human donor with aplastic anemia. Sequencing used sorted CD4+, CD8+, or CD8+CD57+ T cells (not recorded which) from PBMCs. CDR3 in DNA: TGTGCCAGTAGGATACCGGGGCAGTCCTACAAGGAGCAGCATTTCGTC. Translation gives CASRIPGQSYKEQHFV.